The 5 T cell receptor beta chains given below trace back to one sample, sequenced in a study of identical twins. From the 5' RACE reads, TCRdb called clonotypes with MiXCR, one entry per CDR3 protein. The sample lists around 550,000 distinct CDR3 sequences, 13% to 15% occurring once. These records were also assigned to another study, of yellow fever vaccine responses in identical twins.

The source material was CD4+ T cells sorted from blood. Every receptor here comes from a young woman in good health.

The chain has TRBV18 and TRBJ1-4, with D hard to call. Germline V gene lookup returns CDR1 KGHSH and CDR2 LQKENI. There are 16 residues in the CDR3. V lost 5 bases to trimming and J lost 4 bases, with 17 bases between them. The CDR3 reads CASSTIPRRDNEKLFF. For the CDR3, the DNA is TGTGCCAGCTCAACCATTCCCCGGCGGGATAATGAAAAACTGTTTTTT.

The chain combines TRBV14 with TRBJ1-1; 8 nucleotides agree with TRBD1. The CDR3 consists of 15 residues. The V segment lost 4 bases and the J segment 5 bases; nucleotides outside the gene matches: 9. Per germline, CDR1 SGHDN and CDR2 FVKESK. The CDR3 here is CASSPWTGSGTEAFF. Written as DNA, the CDR3 is TGTGCCAGCAGCCCCTGGACAGGGAGCGGGACTGAAGCTTTCTTT.

The rearrangement uses TRBV5-1 and TRBJ2-3; 7 bases align to TRBD2. With 0 bases clipped from V and 1 base from J, the junction kept 14 bases outside the gene matches. This CDR3 spans 19 amino acids. Germline V gene data show CDR1 as SGHRS and CDR2 as YFSETQ. The CDR3, as DNA: TGCGCCAGCAGCTTGGGGACTAGTCGCCTGGAGTTTCGCACAGATACGCAGTATTTT. Amino acids: CASSLGTSRLEFRTDTQYF. Supplemented by reference TRBV5-1 and TRBJ2-3, the full variable domain reads KAGVTQTPRYLIKTRGQQVTLSCSPISGHRSVSWYQQTPGQGLQFLFEYFSETQRNKGNFPGRFSGRQFSNSRSEMNVSTLELGDSALYLCASSLGTSRLEFRTDTQYFGPGTRLTVL.

This clonotype was found a few times. The rearrangement uses TRBV20-1 and TRBJ2-5; 11 nucleotides align to TRBD1. The junction had 5 bases not matched to a gene; V was cut back by 4 bases and J by 4 bases. Germline-derived CDR1 and CDR2 are DFQATT and SNEGSKA (reference sequence). This CDR3 region has 14 residues. The CDR3 coding sequence is TGCAGTGCTAAACCCGGGACAGGGGGAGAGACCCAGTACTTC. Its protein is CSAKPGTGGETQYF.

As DNA, the CDR3 is TGTGCCAGCAGTAGCGGGACAGCCCGTAACTTTGGAAACACCATATATTTT. It specifies CASSSGTARNFGNTIYF. The V call is TRBV7-8, the J call TRBJ1-3; the match to TRBD1 covers 7 bases. Germline V gene data show CDR1 as SGHVS and CDR2 as FQNEAQ. J was trimmed by 3 bases and V by 6 bases; bases with no gene match: 14. This CDR3 region has 17 residues.